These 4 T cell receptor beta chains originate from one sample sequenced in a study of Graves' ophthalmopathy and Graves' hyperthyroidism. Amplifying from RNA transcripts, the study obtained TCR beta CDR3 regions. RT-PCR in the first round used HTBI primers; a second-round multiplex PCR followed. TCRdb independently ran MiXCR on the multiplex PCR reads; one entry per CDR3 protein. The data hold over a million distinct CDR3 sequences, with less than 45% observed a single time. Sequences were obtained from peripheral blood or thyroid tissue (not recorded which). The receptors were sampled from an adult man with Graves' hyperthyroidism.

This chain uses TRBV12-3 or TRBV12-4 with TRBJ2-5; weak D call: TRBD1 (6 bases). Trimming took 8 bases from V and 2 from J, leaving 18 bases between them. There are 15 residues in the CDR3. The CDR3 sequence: CASGEAGTNQETQYF. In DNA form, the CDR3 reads TGTGCCAGCGGAGAGGCCGGGACAAATCAAGAGACCCAGTACTTC.

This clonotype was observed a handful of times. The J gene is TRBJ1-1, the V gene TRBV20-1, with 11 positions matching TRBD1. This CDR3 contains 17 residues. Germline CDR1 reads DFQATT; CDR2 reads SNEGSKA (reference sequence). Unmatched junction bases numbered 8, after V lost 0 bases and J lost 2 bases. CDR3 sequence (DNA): TGCAGTGCTAGAGATTGGGACAGGGGGGCCCTTAACACTGAAGCTTTCTTT. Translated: CSARDWDRGALNTEAFF.

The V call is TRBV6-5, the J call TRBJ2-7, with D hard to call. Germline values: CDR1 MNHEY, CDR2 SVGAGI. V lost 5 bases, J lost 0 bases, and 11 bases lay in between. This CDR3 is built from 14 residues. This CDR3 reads CASSRRWGSYEQYF. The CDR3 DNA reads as TGTGCCAGCAGTCGAAGGTGGGGCTCCTACGAGCAGTACTTC.

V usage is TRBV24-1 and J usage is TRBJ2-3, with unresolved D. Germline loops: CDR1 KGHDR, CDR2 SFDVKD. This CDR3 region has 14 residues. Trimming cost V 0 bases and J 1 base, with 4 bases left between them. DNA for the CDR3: TGTGCCACCAGTGATTTGGGGCGCACAGATACGCAGTATTTT. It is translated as CATSDLGRTDTQYF.